These 29 T cell receptor beta chains originate from one sample sequenced in a study of control samples from healthy donors and cancer patients. Profiled with immunoSEQ multiplex PCR; TCRdb holds only in-frame clones, not every one. The sample shows some 120,000 clones, approximately 89% of them seen only once. The specimen was blood. The receptor source for this set is a woman between 18 and 29 years old in good health.

The chain employs TRBV28 and TRBJ1-4; D gene unclear. V shed 7 bases and J shed 5 bases, with 5 bases lying between them. There are 11 residues in the CDR3. Per germline, CDR1 MDHEN and CDR2 SYDVKM. In DNA form, the CDR3 reads TGTGCCAGCATGGTCAATGAAAAACTGTTTTTT. Protein sequence: CASMVNEKLFF.

The CDR3 sequence: CASRGSTDTQYF. Written as DNA, the CDR3 is TGTGCCAGTAGGGGAAGCACAGATACGCAGTATTTT. The chain couples TRBV19 to TRBJ2-3; D gene ambiguous. This CDR3 contains 12 residues. V dropped 6 bases and J dropped 0 bases, with 4 bases sitting between them. The germline CDR1 and CDR2 sequences are LNHDA and SQIVND (reference sequence).

This chain joins TRBV3-1 (or the pseudogene TRBV3-2) and TRBJ2-1, with a possible D match to TRBD2 (5 bases). The CDR3 covers 14 residues. Germline V gives CDR1 LGHDT, CDR2 YNNKEL (reference sequence). Trimming removed 0 bases at V and 14 bases at J, with 17 bases between. CDR3 nucleotide sequence: TGTGCCAGCAGCCAAGATTATGACCGATCGACTAAGTTCTTC. Its translation: CASSQDYDRSTKFF.

This chain connects TRBV28 to TRBJ2-1; 7 bases agree with TRBD2. The CDR3 length is 16 residues. Germline CDR1 is MDHEN and CDR2 is SYDVKM. J gave up 7 bases and V 5 bases, and 14 bases lay outside the gene matches. CDR3 DNA sequence: TGTGCCAGCAGTCCTCTAAGCGGGATGCTAGGGAATGAGCAGTTCTTC. It is translated as CASSPLSGMLGNEQFF.

This chain joins TRBV6-5 and TRBJ2-1; 11 positions agree with TRBD2. CDR1 is MNHEY, CDR2 SVGAGI, per germline. This CDR3 is built from 13 residues. Trimming removed 5 bases from V and 6 bases from J; junction bases left unmatched: 0. Here the CDR3 reads CASSTSGSNEQFF. The CDR3, as DNA: TGTGCCAGCAGTACTAGCGGGAGCAATGAGCAGTTCTTC.

The CDR3 loop reads CASSIPGQGWETQYF. As DNA, the CDR3 is TGTGCCAGCAGCATCCCGGGACAGGGGTGGGAGACCCAGTACTTC. This sequence joins TRBV5-6 and TRBJ2-5, with 10 bases fitting TRBD1. The germline gives CDR1 SGHDT, CDR2 YYEEEE. The junction had 8 bases not matched to a gene; V was cut back by 4 bases and J by 5 bases. The CDR3 extends over 15 amino acids.

This sequence joins TRBV7-8 and TRBJ2-5; 8 bases match TRBD1. The CDR3 extends over 15 amino acids. J lost 1 base, V lost 5 bases, and 6 bases had no gene match. Germline CDR1 and CDR2: SGHVS and FQNEAQ. The CDR3 DNA follows: TGTGCCAGCAGCCAGAGACAGGGGAGCCAAGAGACCCAGTACTTC. This encodes CASSQRQGSQETQYF.

The chain is built from TRBV4-1 and TRBJ1-1; D gene uncertain. Trimming shortened V by 1 base and J by 5 bases, and 2 bases separated the two germline ends. The germline gives CDR1 MGHRA, CDR2 YSYEKL. The CDR3 sequence is 11 residues long. CDR3 sequence: CASSQATEAFF. Here the CDR3 DNA reads TGCGCCAGCAGCCAAGCAACTGAAGCTTTCTTT.

The chain carries TRBV19 and TRBJ1-6; 7 positions agree with TRBD1. CDR1 and CDR2 (germline): LNHDA, SQIVND (reference sequence). CDR3 length: 17 amino acids. The V gene end was trimmed by 3 bases and the J gene end by 10 bases; junction bases not matched to a gene: 15. The CDR3 DNA reads TGTGCCAGTAGTATCCAGATGATCCGGGACAGTGGGTCACCCCTCCACTTT. This sequence encodes CASSIQMIRDSGSPLHF. Full variable domain (outside the CDR3, taken from reference TRBV19 and TRBJ1-6): DGGITQSPKYLFRKEGQNVTLSCEQNLNHDAMYWYRQDPGQGLRLIYYSQIVNDFQKGDIAEGYSVSREKKESFPLTVTSAQKNPTAFYLCASSIQMIRDSGSPLHFGNGTRLTVT.

J is TRBJ2-7 and V is TRBV6-2 or TRBV6-3; 8 bases line up with TRBD1. From germline, CDR1 is MNHEY and CDR2 SVGEGT. The CDR3 length is 14 residues. V dropped 6 bases and J dropped 4; count of bases not matched to a gene: 8. CDR3 amino acids: CASSRGQGMYEQYF. The DNA for the CDR3 is TGTGCCAGCAGCCGAGGACAGGGAATGTACGAGCAGTACTTC.

The chain joins TRBV7-9 to TRBJ2-5, with 10 positions matching TRBD2. V lost 2 bases and J lost 1; bases outside the gene matches: 4. This CDR3 is built from 16 residues. Per the germline V gene, CDR1 is SEHNR and CDR2 is FQNEAQ (reference sequence). The CDR3 reads CASSLRTSGTQETQYF. In nucleotides, the CDR3 is TGTGCCAGCAGCTTACGGACTAGCGGAACCCAAGAGACCCAGTACTTC.

A single count supports this clone. The chain couples TRBV6-5 to TRBJ1-5; the D is unclear. There are 13 residues in the CDR3. The V and J ends lost 6 bases and 3 bases respectively, with 9 bases between them. The germline V gene encodes CDR1 MNHEY and CDR2 SVGAGI. The chain's CDR3 is CASSLDNNQPQHF. The CDR3 bases are TGTGCCAGCAGCCTCGACAACAATCAGCCCCAGCATTTT.

This sequence joins TRBV12-3 or TRBV12-4 and TRBJ2-1; D is ambiguous. V was cut by 5 bases and J by 7 bases, with 12 bases left in between. The CDR3 is 13 residues long. The CDR3 spells CASSLNPLNEQFF. Here the CDR3 DNA reads TGTGCCAGCAGTCTCAACCCCCTTAATGAGCAGTTCTTC.

This chain uses TRBV7-9 with TRBJ2-2; D gene uncertain. V lost 5 bases, J lost 4 bases, and 17 bases lay in between. This CDR3 spans 16 amino acids. CDR1 SEHNR and CDR2 FQNEAQ come from the germline V gene (reference sequence). Here the CDR3 reads CASSRTKSGFTGELFF. The DNA of the CDR3 is TGTGCCAGCAGCCGTACCAAGTCAGGATTCACCGGGGAGCTGTTTTTT.

The chain has TRBV27 and TRBJ2-7; D gene uncertain. Germline CDR1 MNHEY, CDR2 SMNVEV (reference sequence). Trimming shortened V by 2 bases and J by 2 bases, and 13 bases separated the two germline ends. This CDR3 has 15 amino acids. The CDR3 sequence is CASSLRRPDPYEQYF. DNA for the CDR3: TGTGCCAGCAGTTTACGTCGCCCGGACCCCTACGAGCAGTACTTC.

J is TRBJ1-1 and V is TRBV3-1 (or the pseudogene TRBV3-2); D gene ambiguous. The CDR3 is made up of 13 amino acids. V gave up 10 bases and J gave up 1 base, with 13 bases separating them. CDR1 LGHDT and CDR2 YNNKEL come from the germline V gene (reference sequence). In DNA form, the CDR3 reads TGTGCCAAAAACCTGTCGTGGAACACTGAAGCTTTCTTT. This encodes CAKNLSWNTEAFF.

CDR3 residues: CASSLGGIGDEQYF. In DNA form, the CDR3 reads TGTGCCAGCAGCTTGGGAGGTATCGGCGACGAGCAGTACTTC. The chain links TRBV5-4 to TRBJ2-7; no clear D gene. Trimming took off 0 bases at V and 5 bases at J, with 12 bases between the two ends. Germline-derived CDR1 and CDR2 are SGHNT and YYREEE (reference sequence). The CDR3 runs to 14 residues.

The chain carries TRBV6-6 and TRBJ1-6; weak D call: TRBD1 (5 bases). The length of the CDR3 is 14 residues. CDR1 MNHNY and CDR2 SVGAGI come from the germline V gene (reference sequence). With 2 bases removed from V and 9 bases from J, the gap between germline ends came to 11 bases. The CDR3 reads CASSYLVDSSPLHF. CDR3 coding DNA: TGTGCCAGCAGTTACCTTGTTGACAGTTCACCCCTCCACTTT.

The chain joins TRBV11-2 to TRBJ1-3; 7 bases agree with TRBD1. This CDR3 has 17 residues. From germline, CDR1 is SGHAT and CDR2 FQNNGV. V lost 1 base, J lost 2 bases, and 8 bases stayed unmatched. The CDR3 sequence is CASSLGLQGYAGNTIYF. The CDR3 DNA reads as TGTGCCAGCAGCTTAGGGTTACAGGGGTACGCTGGAAACACCATATATTTT. The full variable domain, rest sourced from reference TRBV11-2 and TRBJ1-3, is EAGVAQSPRYKIIEKRQSVAFWCNPISGHATLYWYQQILGQGPKLLIQFQNNGVVDDSQLPKDRFSAERLKGVDSTLKIQPAKLEDSAVYLCASSLGLQGYAGNTIYFGEGSWLTVV.

V is TRBV7-2 and J is TRBJ2-7; D perhaps matches TRBD2 (5 bases). The CDR3 is 14 residues long. V lost 0 bases and J lost 3, with 9 bases in between. Germline V lookup: CDR1 SGHTA, CDR2 FQGNSA. This CDR3 reads CASSLALADYEQYF. Here the CDR3 DNA reads TGTGCCAGCAGCTTAGCGCTAGCTGACTACGAGCAGTACTTC.

The rearrangement joins TRBV5-4 to TRBJ2-3, with 11 bases lining up with TRBD2. There are 16 residues in the CDR3. Germline V gene lookup returns CDR1 SGHNT and CDR2 YYREEE (reference sequence). V was pared by 4 bases and J by 1 base, with 5 bases of the junction left unmatched. The CDR3 region is CASSPGTSGRTDTQYF. DNA for the CDR3: TGTGCCAGCAGCCCAGGGACTAGCGGCCGCACAGATACGCAGTATTTT.

The chain is built from TRBV28 and TRBJ1-6; D perhaps matches TRBD1 (5 bases). CDR3 length equals 16 residues. Looked up from germline, CDR1 is MDHEN and CDR2 is SYDVKM. V gave up 3 bases and J gave up 9 bases, with 18 bases separating them. In DNA form, the CDR3 reads TGTGCCAGCAGTTTCGTATCGAGGGGCGGGAGTTCACCCCTCCACTTT. This encodes CASSFVSRGGSSPLHF. Supplemented by reference TRBV28 and TRBJ1-6, the full variable domain reads DVKVTQSSRYLVKRTGEKVFLECVQDMDHENMFWYRQDPGLGLRLIYFSYDVKMKEKGDIPEGYSVSREKKERFSLILESASTNQTSMYLCASSFVSRGGSSPLHFGNGTRLTVT.

A single count supports this clone. The V and J genes are TRBV28 and TRBJ1-6, with 7 bases identical to TRBD1. Germline V CDR1 and CDR2: MDHEN, SYDVKM. The CDR3 is 14 residues long. V was pared by 6 bases and J by 14 bases, with 13 bases of the junction left unmatched. CDR3 residues: CASRYRTTGRALHF. The DNA of the CDR3 is TGTGCCAGCAGATACCGAACGACAGGGAGAGCCCTCCACTTT. The complete variable domain, with remaining parts taken from reference TRBV28 and TRBJ1-6, reads DVKVTQSSRYLVKRTGEKVFLECVQDMDHENMFWYRQDPGLGLRLIYFSYDVKMKEKGDIPEGYSVSREKKERFSLILESASTNQTSMYLCASRYRTTGRALHFGNGTRLTVT.

In nucleotides, the CDR3 is TGTGCCAGCACAGCCTCAGGGGAAAAACTGTTTTTT. Encoded protein: CASTASGEKLFF. This chain connects TRBV28 to TRBJ1-4; tentative D call: TRBD1 (5 bases). This CDR3 spans 12 amino acids. Trimming pared 7 bases from V and 8 bases from J, leaving 11 bases between. The V gene's germline CDR1 is MDHEN and CDR2 SYDVKM.

The chain couples TRBV9 to TRBJ2-1; 14 positions agree with TRBD2. Germline V gene sequence: CDR1 SGDLS, CDR2 YYNGEE. The trim removed 4 bases at V and 6 bases at J, leaving 6 bases unmatched. CDR3 size: 16 residues. The CDR3 nucleotides are TGTGCCAGCAGCCCGGGACTAGCGGGAGTCACCAATGAGCAGTTCTTC. Its translation is CASSPGLAGVTNEQFF.

The rearrangement uses TRBV4-1 and TRBJ1-1, with D uncertain. Germline values: CDR1 MGHRA, CDR2 YSYEKL. The CDR3 runs to 15 residues. V lost 0 bases and J lost 3, with 11 bases in between. The CDR3 coding sequence is TGCGCCAGCAGCCAAGATCGGTCCGAGTACACTGAAGCTTTCTTT. Residues: CASSQDRSEYTEAFF.

The chain has TRBV15 and TRBJ2-7; D is possibly TRBD1 (6 bases). Germline CDR1 LNHNV, CDR2 YYDKDF (reference sequence). Trimming took 10 bases from V and 1 from J, leaving 14 bases between them. The length of the CDR3 is 13 residues. In DNA, the CDR3 is TGTGCCAGTACCGGGACACCTTCCTACGAGCAGTACTTC. It translates to CASTGTPSYEQYF.

The chain joins TRBV3-1 (or the pseudogene TRBV3-2) to TRBJ2-7; 11 bases fit TRBD2. This CDR3 contains 16 residues. The germline V gene encodes CDR1 LGHDT and CDR2 YNNKEL (reference sequence). Unmatched junction bases numbered 5, after V lost 0 bases and J lost 4 bases. CDR3 in DNA: TGTGCCAGCAGCCAAGAAACTAGCGGGAGTGGTTACGAGCAGTACTTC. It yields the protein CASSQETSGSGYEQYF.

The chain couples TRBV6-5 to TRBJ2-2, with 9 nucleotides matching TRBD1. This CDR3 has 15 residues. Germline CDR1 MNHEY, CDR2 SVGAGI. Germline trimming cut 5 bases from V and 5 bases from J; bases unmatched to any gene: 6. CDR3 in DNA: TGTGCCAGCAGTACGGACAGGGGCGGAACCGGGGAGCTGTTTTTT. Its protein product is CASSTDRGGTGELFF.